What follows is one T cell receptor (beta chain) and its context. This sample was taken from a study of identical twins. TCRdb fed the 5' RACE reads into MiXCR, producing one record per CDR3 protein. The sample shows roughly 770,000 distinct CDR3 sequences, about 20% of them seen only once. The CDR3 consists of 12 residues. The V gene lost 2 bases and the J gene lost 13 bases, with 12 bases spanning the gap. CDR1 and CDR2 from the germline V gene are LGHNA and YSLEER. The same sample was also used in a study of T cells expressing NK-cell markers. As that study records: With respect to HCMV, most of the eight sequenced donors were seropositive, and one was seronegative.

The sequence came from a woman in her late teens or twenties in good health. What was sequenced was PBMCs. The rearrangement links TRBV4-3 to TRBJ2-1, with TRBD1 as a possible D gene (5 bases). The CDR3 bases are TGCGCCAGCAGCCAATCAATGGGGCCACAGTTCTTC. This translates into CASSQSMGPQFF.